The subject of this entry is one TCR beta chain. Measured with immunoSEQ multiplex PCR; TCRdb has only the in-frame clones, and not every one. The data contain 130,000 to 150,000 clones, 70% to 90% of them singletons. These data are taken from a study of blood T cell repertoires in COVID-19. Germline CDR1 and CDR2: SGHAT and FQNNGV. Germline trimming cut 5 bases from V and 10 bases from J; bases unmatched to any gene: 5. This CDR3 spans 14 amino acids. Sequenced material: peripheral blood. V and J are TRBV11-2 and TRBJ2-1; 13 bases are shared with TRBD2. The sequence was collected from a man in his 70s with acute or convalescent COVID-19. CDR3 in DNA: TGTGCCAGCAGCCCGTGGACTAGCGGGAGCGAGCAGTTCTTC. Translation gives CASSPWTSGSEQFF. Full variable domain (remainder filled in from reference TRBV11-2 and TRBJ2-1): EAGVAQSPRYKIIEKRQSVAFWCNPISGHATLYWYQQILGQGPKLLIQFQNNGVVDDSQLPKDRFSAERLKGVDSTLKIQPAKLEDSAVYLCASSPWTSGSEQFFGPGTRLTVL.